This T cell receptor beta chain derives from a study of shared clonotypes between healthy human individuals. Study-wide findings and caveats: Only blood was sampled, and tissue TCR repertoires likely differ from blood ones.

There are many counts of this clone. Its antigen is undetermined. For every subset, genomic DNA was evenly distributed across several immunoSEQ plates. Unsorted PBMC replicate PCRs drew on around 300 ng DNA, representing some 30,000 T cell genomes. Sequencing of unsorted PBMC DNA was carried out using ten immunoSEQ deep assay plates. Sequenced by immunoSEQ multiplex PCR; TCRdb stores in-frame clones only, minus some. The table records about half a million clones, around 73% of them present only once. The receptor was derived from a woman aged 40 to 50 in good health. Some clones in this sample may be carry-over from other donors' samples. The material sequenced was PBMCs.

The CDR3 DNA reads as TGTGCCAGCTGGGCTAGCGGGAGTGGCGGGGAGCTGTTTTTT. It yields the protein CASWASGSGGELFF. The V gene is TRBV28, the J gene TRBJ2-2, with TRBD2 matching 10 bases. The CDR3 consists of 14 residues. Germline trimming cut 8 bases from V and 7 bases from J; bases unmatched to any gene: 7. CDR1 is MDHEN and CDR2 is SYDVKM in the germline V gene.